This T cell receptor beta chain is drawn from a study of blood T cell repertoires in COVID-19. Participants, 18 to 89 years old, spanned under 25 US areas. Symptom resolution, clearance, or two negative PCRs marked the recovered donors of Cohort 3. Germline V gene sequence: CDR1 MNHEY, CDR2 SMNVEV (reference sequence). The CDR3 extends over 15 amino acids. The V and J ends lost 7 bases and 7 bases respectively, with 23 bases between them. Profiled with immunoSEQ multiplex PCR; TCRdb holds only in-frame clones, not every one. Of approximately 300,000 clones in the sample, approximately 85% were seen once.

V and J are TRBV27 and TRBJ2-7; D is perhaps TRBD2 (6 bases). What was sequenced was PBMCs or T cells enriched from blood (not recorded which). The source of this sequence is a woman in her twenties or thirties who had recovered from COVID-19. CDR3 region: CASTKLRDLGLEQYF. DNA of the CDR3: TGTGCCAGCACCAAACTCCGGGACTTAGGGTTGGAGCAGTACTTC.